Shown below are 12 T cell receptor beta chains from a single sample sequenced in a study of T-cell reconstitution after alpha-beta-depleted transplantation in children. Molecular barcoding with unique molecular identifiers was used for the TCRbeta library. Via MiXCR, TCRdb re-called the PCR reads, giving one row per CDR3 protein. Seen here are more than 400,000 distinct CDR3 sequences, roughly 11% observed once, and the top ten hold 14%. Sample: PBMCs, mostly from graft donor cells, taken 180 days after TCRalphabeta/CD19-depleted stem cell transplant. The receptor source for this set is a female patient under 10 years old who had a stem cell transplant for aplastic anemia, so the T cells may come from the graft donor.

This chain joins TRBV6-2 or TRBV6-3 and TRBJ2-3; D unresolved. The CDR3 extends over 14 amino acids. The V end lost 6 bases, the J end lost 0 bases, and 10 bases lay between the germline ends. CDR1 is MNHEY and CDR2 is SVGEGT in the germline V gene. The CDR3 bases are TGTGCCAGCAGCTGGGGTCCTAGCACAGATACGCAGTATTTT. Translating gives CASSWGPSTDTQYF.

V usage is TRBV2 and J usage is TRBJ2-5, with D tentatively TRBD1 (6 bases). Germline V gene lookup returns CDR1 SNHLY and CDR2 FYNNEI. V lost 6 bases, J lost 3 bases, and 11 bases lay in between. This CDR3 is 13 amino acids long. The CDR3, as DNA: TGTGCCAGCAGACTGGACAGAAAAGAGACCCAGTACTTC. This translates into CASRLDRKETQYF. Together with reference TRBV2 and TRBJ2-5, the CDR3 gives the full variable domain: EPEVTQTPSHQVTQMGQEVILRCVPISNHLYFYWYRQILGQKVEFLVSFYNNEISEKSEIFDDQFSVERPDGSNFTLKIRSTKLEDSAMYFCASRLDRKETQYFGPGTRLLVL.

This clonotype was seen ten or more times. The chain joins TRBV24-1 to TRBJ2-1; weak D call: TRBD2 (6 bases). V was pared by 1 base and J by 9 bases, with 9 bases between. The CDR3 is 13 amino acids. Per the germline V gene, CDR1 is KGHDR and CDR2 is SFDVKD. The CDR3 loop is CATSDFTGVEQFF. DNA for the CDR3: TGTGCCACCAGTGATTTTACGGGAGTTGAGCAGTTCTTC.

This clonotype was counted a few times. This chain joins TRBV18 and TRBJ2-7; D remains unclear. Germline lookup yields CDR1 KGHSH and CDR2 LQKENI. This CDR3 comprises 14 residues. The ends were cut back, 3 bases at V and 6 bases at J, with 15 bases in the middle. CDR3 coding DNA: TGTGCCAGCTCACCTCTGTTAGTATTGGGCGAGCAGTACTTC. Residues: CASSPLLVLGEQYF.

Only a few counts were recorded for this clonotype. This chain joins TRBV18 and TRBJ1-1; no definite D call. V lost 4 bases and J 3 bases, leaving 9 bases between the germline ends. Per germline, CDR1 KGHSH and CDR2 LQKENI. The CDR3 consists of 13 residues. The CDR3: CASSHGRDTEAFF. The CDR3, as DNA: TGTGCCAGCTCACATGGAAGGGACACTGAAGCTTTCTTT.

This clonotype was seen a handful of times. The genes are TRBV28 and TRBJ1-2; tentative D call: TRBD1 (6 bases). V gave up 3 bases and J gave up 2 bases, with 19 bases separating them. Germline CDR1 MDHEN, CDR2 SYDVKM. The CDR3 covers 17 residues. The CDR3 loop reads CASSFNPRGEVNYGYTF. The DNA for the CDR3 is TGTGCCAGCAGTTTTAACCCCAGGGGTGAAGTCAACTATGGCTACACCTTC.

The chain couples TRBV18 to TRBJ2-1; 10 bases are shared with TRBD1. This CDR3 has 15 residues. The germline V gene encodes CDR1 KGHSH and CDR2 LQKENI. V shed 6 bases, J shed 4 bases, and the junction held 6 bases outside the gene matches. The CDR3 spells CASSQGQGIYNEQFF. The CDR3 coding sequence is TGTGCCAGCTCCCAGGGACAGGGGATATACAATGAGCAGTTCTTC.

The genes are TRBV6-1 and TRBJ1-1; unclear D gene. CDR1 and CDR2 from the germline V gene are MNHNS and SASEGT. The CDR3 length is 16 residues. The V gene lost 6 bases and the J gene lost 0 bases, with 17 bases spanning the gap. CDR3: CASSSPGQYMNTEAFF. The CDR3 DNA follows: TGTGCCAGCAGCTCCCCCGGTCAGTACATGAACACTGAAGCTTTCTTT.

The chain links TRBV12-3 or TRBV12-4 to TRBJ1-5; 7 positions match TRBD1. The CDR3 has 15 residues. After removal of 3 bases from V and 4 bases from J, the junction contained 6 bases not matched to a gene. The CDR3 region is CASSFPDRRNQPQHF. The CDR3 DNA reads TGTGCCAGCAGTTTCCCGGACAGGAGAAATCAGCCCCAGCATTTT.

This clonotype was detected a few times. The V call is TRBV20-1, the J call TRBJ2-5; D is possibly TRBD2 (6 bases). V was pared by 6 bases and J by 3 bases, with 14 bases between. Looked up from germline, CDR1 is DFQATT and CDR2 is SNEGSKA (reference sequence). This CDR3 region has 13 residues. Here the CDR3 reads CSALVGEEETQYF. CDR3 coding DNA: TGCAGTGCCCTCGTGGGGGAGGAAGAGACCCAGTACTTC.

The CDR3 sequence is CASSTTVTYEQYF. CDR3 bases: TGTGCCAGTAGTACCACAGTAACCTACGAGCAGTACTTC. This chain links TRBV19 with TRBJ2-7; no firm D call. Trimming shortened V by 4 bases and J by 2 bases, and 9 bases separated the two germline ends. The germline CDR1 and CDR2 sequences are LNHDA and SQIVND (reference sequence). This CDR3 contains 13 residues.

This clonotype was counted a few times. V is TRBV4-3 and J is TRBJ2-3, with a weak D call TRBD2 (6 bases). V gave up 3 bases and J gave up 0 bases, with 16 bases separating them. Germline CDR1 and CDR2: LGHNA and YSLEER. The CDR3 has 17 residues. The CDR3 reads CASSQSRRRGSTDTQYF. The CDR3 DNA reads TGCGCCAGCAGCCAGAGCCGGAGGCGGGGAAGCACAGATACGCAGTATTTT.